This T cell receptor (beta chain) derives from a study of neurological immune-mediated disorders. Many counts were recorded for this clonotype. The antigen is unknown. General study points: The level of TCR clonal expansion was highest in patients with HTLV-1-associated myelopathy and lowest in multiple sclerosis, where it fell below the level seen in healthy controls.

The cDNA was generated by 5'RACE with 10-nucleotide random UMIs. Every sequencing run returned over 190 million TCR-beta sequences, which were derived from 15-18 subjects. TCRdb re-called the 5' RACE reads with MiXCR, one entry per CDR3 protein. Of 20,000 to 30,000 distinct CDR3 sequences in the sample, over 2% are singletons; the top ten hold roughly 2.5%. CDR1 is SGHAT and CDR2 is FQNNGV in the germline V gene. Trimming left V 5 bases short and J 2 bases short, with 19 bases between. This CDR3 region has 17 residues. The sequencing input was PBMCs. The genes are TRBV11-2 and TRBJ2-1, with D tentatively TRBD1 or TRBD2 (5 bases each). The TCR comes from a woman between 45 and 60 years old with multiple sclerosis. The CDR3 loop is CASSRSRAREAYNEQFF. Written as DNA, the CDR3 is TGTGCCAGCAGCCGTTCGAGGGCCAGGGAAGCCTACAATGAGCAGTTCTTC.